This record covers a single TCR beta chain. Antigen: not known. Profiling relied on immunoSEQ multiplex PCR, and the TCRdb table lists in-frame clones only, not all of them. The profile shows approximately 710,000 clones, about 90% of them singletons. The data stem from a study of shared clonotypes between healthy human individuals. Study-wide points: For naive CD4 cells, around 5.1% of clonotypes were shared across a few donors.

V lost 5 bases and J 1 base, leaving 5 bases between the germline ends. Per the germline V gene, CDR1 is SGHVS and CDR2 is FNYEAQ. The CDR3 consists of 12 residues. Sequencing used memory CD8+ T cells from PBMCs. The sample's subset: CD45RO+ cells pooled with CCR7-negative TemRA cells. The clonotype comes from a man aged 18 to 35 in good health. Some clones in this sample may be carry-over from other donors' samples. This chain uses TRBV7-6 with TRBJ2-5; no clear D gene. The CDR3 region has the DNA TGTGCCAGCAGCCCCCGCCAAGAGACCCAGTACTTC. It specifies CASSPRQETQYF. Complete variable domain (other parts from reference TRBV7-6 and TRBJ2-5): GAGVSQSPRYKVTKRGQDVALRCDPISGHVSLYWYRQALGQGPEFLTYFNYEAQQDKSGLPNDRFSAERPEGSISTLTIQRTEQRDSAMYRCASSPRQETQYFGPGTRLLVL.